Given below is one TCR beta chain in context. V was trimmed by 2 bases and J by 8 bases, leaving 19 bases between them. Germline values: CDR1 MNHEY, CDR2 SVGAGI. The CDR3 runs to 16 residues. The sample belongs to a study of blood T cell repertoires in COVID-19. Study as a whole: The cDNA or gDNA used as material had been derived from T cells, B-cell-depleted T cells, or PBMCs.

Profiling relied on immunoSEQ multiplex PCR, and the TCRdb table lists in-frame clones only, not all of them. In the table there are around 390,000 clones, about 86% of which are singletons. Donors in Cohort 3 who had recovered were those with two negative PCRs, healthcare professional clearance, or resolution of their symptoms. Input material: PBMCs or T cells enriched from blood (not recorded which). The rearrangement joins TRBV6-5 to TRBJ2-1; possibly TRBD2 for D (5 bases). The clonotype was recovered from a woman between 50 and 59 years old who had recovered from COVID-19. The CDR3 region has the DNA TGTGCCAGCAGTTACGGCGGGTTTGTGTCCGACGATGAGCAGTTCTTC. Translation gives CASSYGGFVSDDEQFF.